The present entry profiles one T cell receptor (beta chain) with its context. Antigen specificity is unknown. At one end the junction does not follow the germline gene, possibly because of a read error. This specimen belongs to a study of post-analysis software for immune sequencing data. This CDR3 region has 12 residues. Germline values: CDR1 KGHDR, CDR2 SFDVKD. The study, taken as a whole, reports: There were five or six TRBV segments more frequent in patients than controls, and TRBV5-6, TRBV5-1 and TRBV20-1 were among them.

Libraries were made from TCR beta cDNA, and they carried unique molecular identifiers. TCRdb itself ran the PCR reads through MiXCR, one entry per CDR3 protein. The sample carries approximately 460,000 distinct CDR3 sequences, roughly 45% recorded once. Sequences were obtained from blood. The sequence came from a girl between 10 and 17 years old with multiple sclerosis. The chain combines TRBV24-1 with TRBJ1-2; D gene ambiguous. The CDR3 loop is CAISDTNYGYTF. The CDR3 DNA is TGTGCCATCAGTGACACTAACTATGGCTACACCTTC.